This TCR beta chain was sequenced during a study of blood T cell repertoires in COVID-19. For the study at large: COVID-19 samples collected from the United States, Italy and Spain covered acute and convalescent phases. PBMCs, B-cell-depleted T cells, or T cells were the source of the cDNA or gDNA that made up the material.

Under the authors' procedure: Researchers report that nucleated cell counts were estimated from reference gene primer amplification. Libraries were prepared by immunoSEQ multiplex PCR; TCRdb keeps only in-frame clonotypes and omits some of them. The V and J calls and clone size were taken over from that table, and D and trimming were inferred from the DNA. The table has approximately 160,000 clones, approximately 88% seen once; the top ten hold 14%. The length of the CDR3 is 19 residues. V gave up 2 bases and J gave up 1 base, with 23 bases separating them. The germline V gene has CDR1 SNHLY and CDR2 FYNNEI.

This clonotype was obtained from a man between 18 and 29 years old with active or convalescent COVID-19. The chain is built from TRBV2 and TRBJ2-5, with a tentative D call TRBD2 (6 bases). The sequenced sample consisted of peripheral blood. The CDR3 sequence is CASSESLAGVGYSQETQYF. The DNA of the CDR3 is TGTGCCAGCAGTGAATCACTAGCTGGGGTTGGTTACTCCCAAGAGACCCAGTACTTC.